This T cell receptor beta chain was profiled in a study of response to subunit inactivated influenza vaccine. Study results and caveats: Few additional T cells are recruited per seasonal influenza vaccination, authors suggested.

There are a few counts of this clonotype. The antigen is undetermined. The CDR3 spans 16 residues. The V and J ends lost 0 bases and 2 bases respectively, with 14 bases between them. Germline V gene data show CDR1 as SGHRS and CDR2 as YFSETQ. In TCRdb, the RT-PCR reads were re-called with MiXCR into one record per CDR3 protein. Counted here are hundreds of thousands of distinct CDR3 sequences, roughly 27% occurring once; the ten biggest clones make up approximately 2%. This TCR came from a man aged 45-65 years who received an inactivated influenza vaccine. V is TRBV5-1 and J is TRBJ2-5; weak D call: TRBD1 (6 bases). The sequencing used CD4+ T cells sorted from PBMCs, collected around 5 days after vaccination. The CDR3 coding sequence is TGCGCCAGCAGCTTGGGGACCGGGACAAGTCAAGAGACCCAGTACTTC. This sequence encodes CASSLGTGTSQETQYF. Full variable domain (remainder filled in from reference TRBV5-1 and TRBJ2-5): KAGVTQTPRYLIKTRGQQVTLSCSPISGHRSVSWYQQTPGQGLQFLFEYFSETQRNKGNFPGRFSGRQFSNSRSEMNVSTLELGDSALYLCASSLGTGTSQETQYFGPGTRLLVL.